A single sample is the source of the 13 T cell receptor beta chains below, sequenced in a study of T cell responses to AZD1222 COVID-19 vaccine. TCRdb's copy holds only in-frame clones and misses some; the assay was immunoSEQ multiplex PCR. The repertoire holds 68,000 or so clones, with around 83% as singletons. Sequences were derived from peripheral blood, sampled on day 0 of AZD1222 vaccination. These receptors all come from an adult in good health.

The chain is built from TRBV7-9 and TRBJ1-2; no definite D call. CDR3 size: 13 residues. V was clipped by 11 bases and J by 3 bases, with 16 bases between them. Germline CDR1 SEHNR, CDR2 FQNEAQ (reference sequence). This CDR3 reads CAGVRALDYGYTF. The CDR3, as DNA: TGTGCCGGGGTTCGGGCCCTTGACTATGGCTACACCTTC. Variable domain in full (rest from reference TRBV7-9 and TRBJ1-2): DTGVSQNPRHKITKRGQNVTFRCDPISEHNRLYWYRQTLGQGPEFLTYFQNEAQLEKSRLLSDRFSAERPKGSFSTLEIQRTEQGDSAMYLCAGVRALDYGYTFGSGTRLTVV.

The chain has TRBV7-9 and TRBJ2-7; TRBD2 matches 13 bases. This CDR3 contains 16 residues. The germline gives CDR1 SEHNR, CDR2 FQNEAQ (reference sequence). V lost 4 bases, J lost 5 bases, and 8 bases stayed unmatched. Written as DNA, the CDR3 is TGTGCCAGCAGCTCGACCGCGGGACTAGCGGGGAACGAGCAGTACTTC. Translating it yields CASSSTAGLAGNEQYF.

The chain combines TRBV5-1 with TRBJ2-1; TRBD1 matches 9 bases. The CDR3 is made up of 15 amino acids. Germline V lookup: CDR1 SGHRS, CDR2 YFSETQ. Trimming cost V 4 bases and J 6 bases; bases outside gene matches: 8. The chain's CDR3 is CASSPRTGEGNEQFF. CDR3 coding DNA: TGCGCCAGCAGCCCGAGGACAGGGGAAGGCAATGAGCAGTTCTTC.

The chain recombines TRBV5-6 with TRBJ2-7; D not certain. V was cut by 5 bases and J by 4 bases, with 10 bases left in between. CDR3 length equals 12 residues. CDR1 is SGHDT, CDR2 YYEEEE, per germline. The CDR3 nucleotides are TGTGCCAGCAGTCGGCGTCGGTACGAGCAGTACTTC. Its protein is CASSRRRYEQYF.

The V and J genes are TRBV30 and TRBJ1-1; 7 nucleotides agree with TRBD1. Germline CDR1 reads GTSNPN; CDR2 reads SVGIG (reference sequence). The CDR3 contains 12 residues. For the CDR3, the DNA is TGTGCGTTTGGGGACAGCTACACTGAAGCTTTCTTT. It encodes CAFGDSYTEAFF.

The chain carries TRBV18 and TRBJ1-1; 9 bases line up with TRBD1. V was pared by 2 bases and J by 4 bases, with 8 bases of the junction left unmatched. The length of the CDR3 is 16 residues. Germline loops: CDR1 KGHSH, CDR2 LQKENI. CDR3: CASSPGDRASGTEAFF. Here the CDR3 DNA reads TGTGCCAGCTCACCAGGGGACAGGGCTTCTGGCACTGAAGCTTTCTTT. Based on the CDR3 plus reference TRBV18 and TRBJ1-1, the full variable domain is NAGVMQNPRHLVRRRGQEARLRCSPMKGHSHVYWYRQLPEEGLKFMVYLQKENIIDESGMPKERFSAEFPKEGPSILRIQQVVRGDSAAYFCASSPGDRASGTEAFFGQGTRLTVV.

The CDR3 region is CASSQDRVGYEQYF. CDR3 nucleotide sequence: TGCGCCAGCAGCCAAGATCGGGTGGGCTACGAGCAGTACTTC. J is TRBJ2-7 and V is TRBV4-1; D is ambiguous. The CDR3 is made up of 14 amino acids. Trimming took 0 bases from V and 3 from J, leaving 9 bases between them. The V gene's germline CDR1 is MGHRA and CDR2 YSYEKL.

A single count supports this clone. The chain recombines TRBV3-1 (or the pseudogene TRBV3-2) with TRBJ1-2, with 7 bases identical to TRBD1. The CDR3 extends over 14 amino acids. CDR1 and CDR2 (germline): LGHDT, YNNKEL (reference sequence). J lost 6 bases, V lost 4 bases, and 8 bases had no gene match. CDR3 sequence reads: CASSPDPGQDGYTF. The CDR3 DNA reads TGTGCCAGCAGCCCCGACCCCGGACAGGATGGCTACACCTTC.

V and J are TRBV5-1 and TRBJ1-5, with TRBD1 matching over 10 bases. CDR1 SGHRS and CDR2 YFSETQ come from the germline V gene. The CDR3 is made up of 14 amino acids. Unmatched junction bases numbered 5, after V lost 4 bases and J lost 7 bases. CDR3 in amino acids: CASSDGQGEQPQHF. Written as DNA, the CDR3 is TGCGCCAGCAGCGATGGACAGGGGGAACAGCCCCAGCATTTT.

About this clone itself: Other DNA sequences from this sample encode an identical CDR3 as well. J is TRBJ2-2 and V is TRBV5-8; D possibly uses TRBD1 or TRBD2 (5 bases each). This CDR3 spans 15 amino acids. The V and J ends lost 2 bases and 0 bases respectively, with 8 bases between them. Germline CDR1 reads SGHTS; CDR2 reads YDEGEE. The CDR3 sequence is CASSLGTANTGELFF. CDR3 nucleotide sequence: TGTGCCAGCAGCTTAGGGACGGCGAACACCGGGGAGCTGTTTTTT.

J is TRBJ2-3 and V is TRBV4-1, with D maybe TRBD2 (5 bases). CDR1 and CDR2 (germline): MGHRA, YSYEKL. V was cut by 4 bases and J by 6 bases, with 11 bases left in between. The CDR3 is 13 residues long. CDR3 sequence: CASSRTRMDTQYF. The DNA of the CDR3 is TGCGCCAGCAGCCGCACTAGAATGGATACGCAGTATTTT.

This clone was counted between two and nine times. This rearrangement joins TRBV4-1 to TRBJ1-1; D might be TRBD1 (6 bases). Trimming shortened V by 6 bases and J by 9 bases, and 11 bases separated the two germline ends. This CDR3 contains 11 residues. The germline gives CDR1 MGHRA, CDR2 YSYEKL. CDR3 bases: TGCGCCAGCAGTGATAGGGACAAAGCTTTCTTT. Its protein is CASSDRDKAFF.

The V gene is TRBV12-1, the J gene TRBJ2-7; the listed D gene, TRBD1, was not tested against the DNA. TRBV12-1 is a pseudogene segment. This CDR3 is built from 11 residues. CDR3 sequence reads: CASSFVQGWYF. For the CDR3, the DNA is TGTGCCAGCAGCTTTGTACAGGGTTGGTACTTC.